These 32 T cell receptor beta chains came from one sample sequenced in a study of a mutant IDH1 vaccine in newly diagnosed glioma. Some clones are missing from TCRdb's copy, which holds only in-frame ones; the method was immunoSEQ multiplex PCR. The sample includes around 56,000 clones, 81% of them seen just once. Indicated time point: week 5, during vaccination. All doses held 300 ug of mutant IDH1 20-mer peptide, with topical imiquimod. These TCRs' antigens remain unknown. Source: PBMCs, taken from a glioma patient whose treatment included an IDH1 peptide vaccine. The receptor set was obtained from a man aged 30 to 39 with glioma.

The rearrangement joins TRBV19 to TRBJ2-7; D possibly corresponds to TRBD1 (6 bases). Trimming pared 3 bases from V and 1 base from J, leaving 13 bases between. In germline, CDR1 is LNHDA, CDR2 SQIVND (reference sequence). CDR3 size: 15 residues. CDR3 nucleotides: TGTGCCAGTAGTATCCTCACAGGGATGTCCTACGAGCAGTACTTC. Its protein product is CASSILTGMSYEQYF.

The V gene is TRBV10-2, the J gene TRBJ1-1; D is unclear. V was trimmed by 5 bases and J by 1 base, leaving 8 bases between them. This CDR3 comprises 13 residues. Germline V lookup: CDR1 WSHSY, CDR2 SAAADI. The CDR3 region has the DNA TGCGCCAGCAGTCCCCAGTGGAACACTGAAGCTTTCTTT. As protein: CASSPQWNTEAFF.

This clone was counted once. The gene calls are TRBV6-1 and TRBJ2-1; D gene unclear. Germline values: CDR1 MNHNS, CDR2 SASEGT. Trimming took off 7 bases at V and 0 bases at J, with 13 bases between the two ends. This CDR3 comprises 15 residues. The CDR3 nucleotides are TGTGCCAGCACCCAGGCTAGGACCTCCTACAATGAGCAGTTCTTC. It yields the protein CASTQARTSYNEQFF.

The chain is built from TRBV27 and TRBJ2-6; D is perhaps TRBD1 (8 bases). The CDR3 totals 15 residues. V was pared by 8 bases and J by 0 bases, with 11 bases between. Germline loops: CDR1 MNHEY, CDR2 SMNVEV (reference sequence). The CDR3 sequence is CASHRGGSGANVLTF. The CDR3 DNA reads TGTGCCAGCCACAGGGGGGGCTCTGGGGCCAACGTCCTGACTTTC.

This clone appeared a single time. V and J are TRBV18 and TRBJ1-4, with 8 bases matching TRBD1. This CDR3 is 15 amino acids long. V lost 6 bases and J lost 8; bases outside the gene matches: 11. Germline V CDR1 and CDR2: KGHSH, LQKENI. The CDR3: CASSRTGPPAEKLFF. The CDR3 nucleotides are TGTGCCAGCTCGCGGACAGGGCCGCCGGCCGAAAAACTGTTTTTT.

The genes are TRBV6-5 and TRBJ2-2; no clear D gene. V was pared by 7 bases and J by 1 base, with 13 bases between. This CDR3 contains 15 residues. Per the germline V gene, CDR1 is MNHEY and CDR2 is SVGAGI. In DNA form, the CDR3 reads TGTGCCAGCACCCTGAAGTGGCAGAACACCGGGGAGCTGTTTTTT. It specifies CASTLKWQNTGELFF.

This clone showed up just a few times. The chain has TRBV12-5 and TRBJ1-5; tentative D call: TRBD1 (5 bases). The V end was cut by 2 bases, the J end by 2 bases, with 10 bases between. Germline V gives CDR1 LGHNT, CDR2 FRNRAP. The CDR3 has 15 residues. The CDR3 reads CASGLKGQGNQPQHF. For the CDR3, the DNA is TGTGCTAGTGGTTTGAAGGGGCAGGGCAATCAGCCCCAGCATTTT.

The V gene is TRBV4-1, the J gene TRBJ2-3; unclear D gene. The V end was cut by 4 bases, the J end by 5 bases, with 13 bases between. From germline, CDR1 is MGHRA and CDR2 YSYEKL. The CDR3 length is 14 residues. CDR3 bases: TGCGCCAGCAGCCCCCAATATATAATAGATACGCAGTATTTT. Translating it yields CASSPQYIIDTQYF.

The rearrangement links TRBV6-1 to TRBJ2-3, with 10 bases fitting TRBD2. CDR3 length: 15 residues. Germline V gene lookup returns CDR1 MNHNS and CDR2 SASEGT. Trimming removed 6 bases from V and 1 base from J; junction bases left unmatched: 4. As DNA, the CDR3 is TGTGCCAGCAGCCCCCTAGCGGGGGGCACAGATACGCAGTATTTT. The encoded protein is CASSPLAGGTDTQYF.

The rearrangement joins TRBV6-1 to TRBJ1-2, with 7 bases aligning to TRBD1. CDR3 length: 16 residues. The ends lost 4 bases at V and 2 bases at J; junction bases unmatched: 10. Germline V gene lookup returns CDR1 MNHNS and CDR2 SASEGT. The CDR3 loop reads CASSVYFGQANYGYTF. The CDR3 DNA is TGTGCCAGCAGTGTATACTTCGGACAGGCCAACTATGGCTACACCTTC.

The chain links TRBV5-1 to TRBJ2-5; 8 bases map to TRBD1. Germline V gene sequence: CDR1 SGHRS, CDR2 YFSETQ. V lost 4 bases, J lost 2 bases, and 7 bases stayed unmatched. The CDR3 sequence is 15 residues long. The CDR3 DNA reads TGCGCCAGCAGCGCCCGGGACAGGTCTCAAGAGACCCAGTACTTC. As protein: CASSARDRSQETQYF.

The chain couples TRBV27 to TRBJ1-6, with D hard to call. Per the germline V gene, CDR1 is MNHEY and CDR2 is SMNVEV (reference sequence). The V and J ends lost 4 bases and 6 bases respectively, with 10 bases between them. This CDR3 spans 14 amino acids. As DNA, the CDR3 is TGTGCCAGCAGTTCCCTTACTAGTAATTCACCCCTCCACTTT. Its translation: CASSSLTSNSPLHF.

This clone was detected only once. The rearrangement uses TRBV7-9 and TRBJ2-3; TRBD2 matches 9 bases. CDR3 length: 15 residues. The V and J ends lost 5 bases and 3 bases, in that order; junction bases with no gene match: 6. CDR1 is SEHNR and CDR2 is FQNEAQ in the germline V gene (reference sequence). CDR3 sequence (DNA): TGTGCCAGCAGCCCCGGCGGGGGGGCTACAGATACGCAGTATTTT. Translation gives CASSPGGGATDTQYF.

V usage is TRBV19 and J usage is TRBJ2-7; D not resolved. Trimming removed 6 bases at V and 7 bases at J, with 10 bases between. CDR3 size: 11 residues. Germline lookup yields CDR1 LNHDA and CDR2 SQIVND (reference sequence). As DNA, the CDR3 is TGTGCCAGTAGCCCAATCAGGGAGCAGTACTTC. Protein product: CASSPIREQYF.

The chain employs TRBV29-1 and TRBJ1-2; no reliable D call. V lost 5 bases and J 3 bases, leaving 10 bases between the germline ends. Germline V gives CDR1 SQVTM, CDR2 ANQGSEA. This CDR3 has 12 amino acids. In nucleotides, the CDR3 is TGCAGCGTTAGTGCAGGCTACTATGGCTACACCTTC. Amino acids: CSVSAGYYGYTF. The full variable domain, rest sourced from reference TRBV29-1 and TRBJ1-2, is SAVISQKPSRDICQRGTSLTIQCQVDSQVTMMFWYRQQPGQSLTLIATANQGSEATYESGFVIDKFPISRPNLTFSTLTVSNMSPEDSSIYLCSVSAGYYGYTFGSGTRLTVV.

V usage is TRBV18 and J usage is TRBJ2-5, with D perhaps matching TRBD1 (6 bases). The end of the DNA aligns better with TRBJ2-7, so the J call may be wrong. Germline CDR1 reads KGHSH; CDR2 reads LQKENI. This CDR3 is built from 16 residues. CDR3 sequence (DNA): TGTGCCAGCTCACCACCAGGAAGCAGGGGTCTAAACGAGCAGTACTTC. It is translated as CASSPPGSRGLNEQYF.

This clone was seen more than once but under ten times. The chain couples TRBV2 to TRBJ1-5, with TRBD1 matching over 7 bases. V trimming: 1 base; J trimming: 3 bases; junction bases outside the gene matches: 6. In germline, CDR1 is SNHLY, CDR2 FYNNEI. This CDR3 has 16 residues. The CDR3 DNA reads as TGTGCCAGCAGTGAAGAGGACAGGCGATACAATCAGCCCCAGCATTTT. This codes for CASSEEDRRYNQPQHF.

The chain carries TRBV11-2 and TRBJ2-1, with TRBD1 matching 9 bases. J gave up 6 bases and V 2 bases, and 8 bases lay outside the gene matches. The germline V gene has CDR1 SGHAT and CDR2 FQNNGV. The CDR3 runs to 16 residues. The DNA for the CDR3 is TGTGCCAGCAGCTTAAGTCGGACAGGGGTCTCCAATGAGCAGTTCTTC. It yields the protein CASSLSRTGVSNEQFF.

The chain employs TRBV29-1 and TRBJ1-2; no reliable D call. Germline V lookup: CDR1 SQVTM, CDR2 ANQGSEA. This CDR3 has 13 residues. V was clipped by 4 bases and J by 4 bases, with 13 bases between them. The CDR3 loop is CSVGEFTAYGYTF. In nucleotides, the CDR3 is TGCAGCGTTGGAGAATTCACCGCCTATGGCTACACCTTC.

The chain joins TRBV19 to TRBJ2-7, with D possibly being TRBD1 (7 bases). The CDR3 runs to 15 residues. Between the trimmed V and J ends, which lost 4 bases and 3 bases, there was a span of 16 bases. From germline, CDR1 is LNHDA and CDR2 SQIVND (reference sequence). CDR3 residues: CASSRGGAGGYEQYF. CDR3 nucleotide sequence: TGTGCCAGTAGTAGAGGGGGCGCCGGGGGCTACGAGCAGTACTTC.

On this clone: A junction boundary mismatches the germline segment, possibly from a read error. The sample carries other DNA sequences with the same CDR3. V gene TRBV5-6 combines with J gene TRBJ1-1; a possible D gene is TRBD1 (5 bases). The CDR3 spans 16 residues. In germline, CDR1 is SGHDT, CDR2 YYEEEE. The CDR3 is CASSIQGGIGDTEAFF. CDR3 bases: TGCGCCAGCAGCATCCAGGGAGGTATCGGGGACACTGAAGCTTTCTTT.

V gene TRBV6-1 combines with J gene TRBJ1-5, with TRBD1 matching over 7 bases. Germline V gene sequence: CDR1 MNHNS, CDR2 SASEGT. The ends lost 6 bases at V and 6 bases at J; junction bases unmatched: 5. The CDR3 covers 13 residues. CDR3 DNA sequence: TGTGCCAGCAGCTCCGACAGGGCTCAGCCCCAGCATTTT. This codes for CASSSDRAQPQHF.

This rearrangement joins TRBV7-9 to TRBJ2-3; D unclear. Germline CDR1 SEHNR, CDR2 FQNEAQ (reference sequence). Between the trimmed V and J ends, which lost 3 bases and 1 base, there was a span of 11 bases. The CDR3 consists of 15 residues. CDR3 amino acids: CASSFPGSGTDTQYF. In DNA, the CDR3 is TGTGCCAGCAGCTTTCCGGGCTCTGGCACAGATACGCAGTATTTT.

J is TRBJ2-3 and V is TRBV4-1; 7 positions match TRBD2. V dropped 5 bases and J dropped 11; count of bases not matched to a gene: 4. The CDR3 totals 11 residues. Germline V gene sequence: CDR1 MGHRA, CDR2 YSYEKL. The CDR3 bases are TGCGCCAGCAGCGGTGGGGGGGGGCAGTATTTT. Protein: CASSGGGGQYF.

The chain employs TRBV7-9 and TRBJ1-1; D is undetermined. Between the trimmed V and J ends, which lost 5 bases and 0 bases, there was a span of 13 bases. The CDR3 is 15 amino acids. Germline-derived CDR1 and CDR2 are SEHNR and FQNEAQ (reference sequence). In DNA form, the CDR3 reads TGTGCCAGCAGCCAAAAACGGGCCATGAACACTGAAGCTTTCTTT. This codes for CASSQKRAMNTEAFF.

The chain recombines TRBV18 with TRBJ1-1, with a weak D call TRBD1 (5 bases). The germline V gene has CDR1 KGHSH and CDR2 LQKENI. V was cut by 0 bases and J by 0 bases, with 8 bases left in between. This CDR3 has 15 residues. The CDR3 coding sequence is TGTGCCAGCTCACCACCGGGGACCCTGAACACTGAAGCTTTCTTT. It encodes CASSPPGTLNTEAFF.

The genes are TRBV6-1 and TRBJ2-7; TRBD2 aligns across 10 bases. This CDR3 is built from 15 residues. V lost 1 base to trimming and J lost 4 bases; unmatched junction nucleotides: 4. Germline CDR1 and CDR2: MNHNS and SASEGT. The CDR3, as DNA: TGTGCCAGCAGTGAAGAAGCTAGCGGGGGTTACGAGCAGTACTTC. Amino acids: CASSEEASGGYEQYF.

The chain employs TRBV9 and TRBJ1-2; 7 nucleotides align to TRBD1. The V gene end was trimmed by 0 bases and the J gene end by 3 bases; junction bases not matched to a gene: 2. CDR3 length equals 14 residues. Per germline, CDR1 SGDLS and CDR2 YYNGEE. The CDR3 sequence is CASSVGQGDYGYTF. CDR3 DNA: TGTGCCAGCAGCGTAGGGCAGGGGGACTATGGCTACACCTTC. Full variable domain (outside the CDR3, taken from reference TRBV9 and TRBJ1-2): DSGVTQTPKHLITATGQRVTLRCSPRSGDLSVYWYQQSLDQGLQFLIQYYNGEERAKGNILERFSAQQFPDLHSELNLSSLELGDSALYFCASSVGQGDYGYTFGSGTRLTVV.

This clone occurred a few times. The rearrangement joins TRBV5-1 to TRBJ1-5; D remains unclear. The CDR3 consists of 14 residues. Per the germline V gene, CDR1 is SGHRS and CDR2 is YFSETQ. The V end was cut by 4 bases, the J end by 7 bases, with 15 bases between. CDR3 coding DNA: TGCGCCAGCAGCCATACACCCACTCGGCAGCCCCAGCATTTT. Amino acids: CASSHTPTRQPQHF.

The CDR3 sequence: CASSLTPGGNTGELFF. For the CDR3, the DNA is TGTGCCAGCAGCTTAACGCCAGGGGGCAACACCGGGGAGCTGTTTTTT. V usage is TRBV7-9 and J usage is TRBJ2-2, with TRBD1 matching over 8 bases. This CDR3 region has 16 residues. Looked up from germline, CDR1 is SEHNR and CDR2 is FQNEAQ (reference sequence). J lost 2 bases, V lost 2 bases, and 4 bases had no gene match. Together with reference TRBV7-9 and TRBJ2-2, the CDR3 gives the full variable domain: DTGVSQNPRHKITKRGQNVTFRCDPISEHNRLYWYRQTLGQGPEFLTYFQNEAQLEKSRLLSDRFSAERPKGSFSTLEIQRTEQGDSAMYLCASSLTPGGNTGELFFGEGSRLTVL.

In this sample, this clone turned up a few times. J is TRBJ1-1 and V is TRBV4-1; weak D call: TRBD1 (5 bases). The germline CDR1 and CDR2 sequences are MGHRA and YSYEKL. Trimming shortened V by 3 bases and J by 7 bases, and 15 bases separated the two germline ends. This CDR3 is built from 14 residues. The CDR3 DNA is TGCGCCAGCAGCCACAACCTCGGGACTAATGAAGCTTTCTTT. It codes for CASSHNLGTNEAFF.

J is TRBJ1-2 and V is TRBV19; D ambiguous. CDR3 size: 14 residues. The V gene lost 4 bases and the J gene lost 0 bases, with 9 bases spanning the gap. CDR1 and CDR2 from the germline V gene are LNHDA and SQIVND (reference sequence). CDR3 coding DNA: TGTGCCAGTAGTAATACTTTAGCTAACTATGGCTACACCTTC. This gives the protein CASSNTLANYGYTF. The whole variable domain, remainder taken from reference TRBV19 and TRBJ1-2, is DGGITQSPKYLFRKEGQNVTLSCEQNLNHDAMYWYRQDPGQGLRLIYYSQIVNDFQKGDIAEGYSVSREKKESFPLTVTSAQKNPTAFYLCASSNTLANYGYTFGSGTRLTVV.